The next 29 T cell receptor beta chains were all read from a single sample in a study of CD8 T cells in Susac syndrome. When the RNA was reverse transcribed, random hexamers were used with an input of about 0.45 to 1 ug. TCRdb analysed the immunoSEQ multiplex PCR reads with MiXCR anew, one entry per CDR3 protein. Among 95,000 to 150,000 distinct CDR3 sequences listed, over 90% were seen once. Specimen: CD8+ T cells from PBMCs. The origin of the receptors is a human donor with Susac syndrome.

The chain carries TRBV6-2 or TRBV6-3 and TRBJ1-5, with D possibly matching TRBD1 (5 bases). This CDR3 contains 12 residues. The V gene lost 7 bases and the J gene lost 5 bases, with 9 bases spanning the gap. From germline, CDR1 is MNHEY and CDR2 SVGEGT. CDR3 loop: CASTLQDQPQHF. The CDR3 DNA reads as TGTGCCAGCACTCTACAGGATCAGCCCCAGCATTTT.

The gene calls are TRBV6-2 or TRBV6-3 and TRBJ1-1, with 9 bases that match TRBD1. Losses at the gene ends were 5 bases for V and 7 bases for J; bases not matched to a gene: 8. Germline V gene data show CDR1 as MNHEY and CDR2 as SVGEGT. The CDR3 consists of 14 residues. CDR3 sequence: CASSPFDRGDEAFF. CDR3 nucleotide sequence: TGTGCCAGCAGTCCATTCGACAGGGGGGATGAAGCTTTCTTT.

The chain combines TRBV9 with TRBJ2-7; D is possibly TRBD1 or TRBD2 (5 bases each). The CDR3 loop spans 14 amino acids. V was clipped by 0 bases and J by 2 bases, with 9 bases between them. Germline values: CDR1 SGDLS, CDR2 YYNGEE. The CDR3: CASSVEGRTYEQYF. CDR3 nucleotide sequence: TGTGCCAGCAGCGTAGAGGGACGGACCTACGAGCAGTACTTC.

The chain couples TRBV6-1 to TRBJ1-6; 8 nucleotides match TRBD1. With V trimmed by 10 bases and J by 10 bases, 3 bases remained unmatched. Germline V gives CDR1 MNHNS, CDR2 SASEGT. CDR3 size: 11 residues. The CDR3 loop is CAIRTGSPLHF. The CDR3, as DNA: TGTGCCATAAGGACAGGGTCACCCCTCCACTTT.

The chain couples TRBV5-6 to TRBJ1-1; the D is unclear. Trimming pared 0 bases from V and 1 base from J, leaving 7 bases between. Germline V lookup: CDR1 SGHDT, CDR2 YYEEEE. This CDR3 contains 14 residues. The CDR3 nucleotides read TGTGCCAGCAGCTTGGAGCCGTCGAACACTGAAGCTTTCTTT. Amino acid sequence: CASSLEPSNTEAFF.

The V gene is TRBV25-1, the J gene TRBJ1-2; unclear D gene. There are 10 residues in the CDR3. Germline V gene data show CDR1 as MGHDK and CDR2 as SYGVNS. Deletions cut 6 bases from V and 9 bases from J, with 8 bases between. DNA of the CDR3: TGTGCCAGCAGCTCGGGGAGCTACACCTTC. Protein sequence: CASSSGSYTF.

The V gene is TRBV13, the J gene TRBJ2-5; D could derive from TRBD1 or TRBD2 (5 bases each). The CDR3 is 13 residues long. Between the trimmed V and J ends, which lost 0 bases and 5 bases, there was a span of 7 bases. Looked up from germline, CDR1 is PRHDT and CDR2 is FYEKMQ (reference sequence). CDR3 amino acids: CASSLGWGETQYF. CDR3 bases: TGTGCCAGCAGCTTAGGATGGGGGGAGACCCAGTACTTC.

The CDR3, as DNA: TGCAGCGTTGATATTGGGCCAGGGGGCTTAAGGACTGAAGCTTTCTTT. Residues: CSVDIGPGGLRTEAFF. The chain is built from TRBV29-1 and TRBJ1-1; TRBD1 matches 8 bases. CDR1 is SQVTM, CDR2 ANQGSEA, per germline. The J segment lost 5 bases and the V segment lost 3 bases, leaving 14 bases of the junction unmatched. This CDR3 is built from 16 residues.

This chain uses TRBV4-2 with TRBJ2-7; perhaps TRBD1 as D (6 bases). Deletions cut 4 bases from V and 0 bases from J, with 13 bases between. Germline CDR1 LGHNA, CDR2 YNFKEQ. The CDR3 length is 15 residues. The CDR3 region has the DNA TGTGCCAGCAGCCCAAGGGGGTCTAGCTCCTACGAGCAGTACTTC. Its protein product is CASSPRGSSSYEQYF.

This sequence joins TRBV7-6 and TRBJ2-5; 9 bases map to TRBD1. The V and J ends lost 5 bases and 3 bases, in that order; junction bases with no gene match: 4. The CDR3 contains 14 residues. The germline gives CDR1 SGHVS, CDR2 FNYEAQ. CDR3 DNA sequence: TGTGCCAGCAGCCGACGGACAGGGGAAGAGACCCAGTACTTC. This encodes CASSRRTGEETQYF.

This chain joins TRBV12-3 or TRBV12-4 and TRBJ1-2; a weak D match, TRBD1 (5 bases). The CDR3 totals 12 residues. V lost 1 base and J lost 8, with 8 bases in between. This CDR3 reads CASSLGDEGYTF. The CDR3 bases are TGTGCCAGCAGTTTAGGGGACGAGGGCTACACCTTC.

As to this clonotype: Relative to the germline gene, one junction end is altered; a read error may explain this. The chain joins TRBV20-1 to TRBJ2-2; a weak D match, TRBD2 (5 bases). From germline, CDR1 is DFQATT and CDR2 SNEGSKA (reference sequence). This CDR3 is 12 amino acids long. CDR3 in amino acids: CSATAVTGELFF. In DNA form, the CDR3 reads TGCAGCGCTACAGCGGTCACCGGGGAGCTGTTTTTT.

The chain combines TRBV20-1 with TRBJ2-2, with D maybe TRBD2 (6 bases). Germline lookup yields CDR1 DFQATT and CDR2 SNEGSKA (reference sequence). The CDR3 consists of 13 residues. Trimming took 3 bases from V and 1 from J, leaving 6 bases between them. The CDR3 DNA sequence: TGCAGTGCTAGGGAGGGGAACACCGGGGAGCTGTTTTTT. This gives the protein CSAREGNTGELFF.

As DNA, the CDR3 is TGTGCCAGCGGTGATTTATACGAGCAGTACTTC. Its protein is CASGDLYEQYF. V is TRBV6-5 and J is TRBJ2-7; no reliable D call. V was pared by 8 bases and J by 4 bases, with 9 bases between. The CDR3 is made up of 11 amino acids. CDR1 is MNHEY and CDR2 is SVGAGI in the germline V gene.

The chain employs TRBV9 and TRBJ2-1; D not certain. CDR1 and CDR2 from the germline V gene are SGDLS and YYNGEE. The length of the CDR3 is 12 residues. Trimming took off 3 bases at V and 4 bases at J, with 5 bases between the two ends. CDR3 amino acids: CASSGRYNEQFF. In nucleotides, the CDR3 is TGTGCCAGCAGCGGTCGGTACAATGAGCAGTTCTTC.

CDR3 sequence reads: CASSPDETYEQYF. Here the CDR3 DNA reads TGTGCCAGTAGCCCCGACGAAACCTACGAGCAGTACTTC. The V gene is TRBV19, the J gene TRBJ2-7; D unresolved. V was trimmed by 6 bases and J by 2 bases, leaving 11 bases between them. Germline-derived CDR1 and CDR2 are LNHDA and SQIVND (reference sequence). The CDR3 sequence is 13 residues long.

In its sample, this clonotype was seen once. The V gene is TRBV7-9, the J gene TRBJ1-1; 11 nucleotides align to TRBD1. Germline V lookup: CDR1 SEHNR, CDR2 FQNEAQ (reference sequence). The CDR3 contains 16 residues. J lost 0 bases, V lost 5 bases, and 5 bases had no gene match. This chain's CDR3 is CASSRTGGGMNTEAFF. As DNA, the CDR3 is TGTGCCAGCAGCCGGACAGGGGGCGGCATGAACACTGAAGCTTTCTTT.

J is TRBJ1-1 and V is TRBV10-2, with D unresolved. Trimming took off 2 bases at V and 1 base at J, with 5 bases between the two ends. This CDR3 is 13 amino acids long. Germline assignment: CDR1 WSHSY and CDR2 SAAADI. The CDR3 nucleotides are TGCGCCAGCAGTGAGCCGGGGAACACTGAAGCTTTCTTT. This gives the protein CASSEPGNTEAFF.

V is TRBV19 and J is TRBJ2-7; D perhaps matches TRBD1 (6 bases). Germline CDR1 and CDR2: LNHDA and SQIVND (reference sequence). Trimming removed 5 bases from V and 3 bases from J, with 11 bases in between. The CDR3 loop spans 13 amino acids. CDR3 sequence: CASSAGQIYEQYF. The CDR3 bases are TGTGCCAGTAGTGCCGGACAGATCTACGAGCAGTACTTC. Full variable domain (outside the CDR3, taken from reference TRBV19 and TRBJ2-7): DGGITQSPKYLFRKEGQNVTLSCEQNLNHDAMYWYRQDPGQGLRLIYYSQIVNDFQKGDIAEGYSVSREKKESFPLTVTSAQKNPTAFYLCASSAGQIYEQYFGPGTRLTVT.

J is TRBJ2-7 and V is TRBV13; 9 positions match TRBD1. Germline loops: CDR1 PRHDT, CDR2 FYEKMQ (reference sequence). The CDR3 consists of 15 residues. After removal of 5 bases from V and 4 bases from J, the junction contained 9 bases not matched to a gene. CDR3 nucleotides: TGTGCCAGCAGCGATCCGGGGACAGGGTGGTACGAGCAGTACTTC. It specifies CASSDPGTGWYEQYF.

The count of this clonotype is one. The CDR3 loop is CASSPPAEIYNEQFF. The CDR3 nucleotides read TGTGCCAGCTCACCACCGGCGGAGATATACAATGAGCAGTTCTTC. The V and J genes are TRBV18 and TRBJ2-1, with D hard to call. This CDR3 has 15 residues. CDR1 and CDR2 from the germline V gene are KGHSH and LQKENI. V dropped 0 bases and J dropped 4 bases, with 10 bases sitting between them.

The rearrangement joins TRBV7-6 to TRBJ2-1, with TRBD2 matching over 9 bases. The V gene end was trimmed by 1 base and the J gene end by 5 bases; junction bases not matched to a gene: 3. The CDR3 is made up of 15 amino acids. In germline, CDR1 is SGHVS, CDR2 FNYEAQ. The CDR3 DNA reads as TGTGCCAGCAGCTTAGAAGCGGGGGGTCACAATGAGCAGTTCTTC. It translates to CASSLEAGGHNEQFF.

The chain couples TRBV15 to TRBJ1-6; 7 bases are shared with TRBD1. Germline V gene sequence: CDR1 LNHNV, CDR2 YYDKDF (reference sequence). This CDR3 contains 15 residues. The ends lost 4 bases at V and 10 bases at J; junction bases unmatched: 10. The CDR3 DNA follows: TGTGCCACCAGCAACTTGACAGGGAGATCGTCACCCCTCCACTTT. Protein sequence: CATSNLTGRSSPLHF.

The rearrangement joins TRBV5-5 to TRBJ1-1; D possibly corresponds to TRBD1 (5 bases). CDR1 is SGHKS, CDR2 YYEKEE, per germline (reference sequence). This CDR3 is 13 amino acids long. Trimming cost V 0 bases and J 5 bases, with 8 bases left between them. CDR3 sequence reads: CASSLVRVTEAFF. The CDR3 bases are TGTGCCAGCAGCTTGGTCAGGGTGACTGAAGCTTTCTTT.

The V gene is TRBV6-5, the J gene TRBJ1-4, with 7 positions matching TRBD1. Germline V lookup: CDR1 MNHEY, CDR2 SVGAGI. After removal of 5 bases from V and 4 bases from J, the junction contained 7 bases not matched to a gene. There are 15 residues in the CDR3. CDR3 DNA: TGTGCCAGCAGTAACCAGGGACAGCGTAATGAAAAACTGTTTTTT. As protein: CASSNQGQRNEKLFF.

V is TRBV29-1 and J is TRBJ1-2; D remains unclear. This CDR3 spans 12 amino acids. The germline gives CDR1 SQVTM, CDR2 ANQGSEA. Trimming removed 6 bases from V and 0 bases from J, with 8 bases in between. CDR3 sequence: CSVPRANYGYTF. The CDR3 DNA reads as TGCAGCGTCCCCCGGGCTAACTATGGCTACACCTTC. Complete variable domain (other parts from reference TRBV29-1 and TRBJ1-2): SAVISQKPSRDICQRGTSLTIQCQVDSQVTMMFWYRQQPGQSLTLIATANQGSEATYESGFVIDKFPISRPNLTFSTLTVSNMSPEDSSIYLCSVPRANYGYTFGSGTRLTVV.

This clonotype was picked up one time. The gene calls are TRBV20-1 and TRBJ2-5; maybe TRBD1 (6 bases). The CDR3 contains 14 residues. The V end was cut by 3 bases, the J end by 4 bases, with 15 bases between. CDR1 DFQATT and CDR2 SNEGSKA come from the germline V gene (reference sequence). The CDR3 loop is CSARTPVQGETQYF. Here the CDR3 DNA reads TGCAGTGCTAGGACACCGGTACAGGGAGAGACCCAGTACTTC.

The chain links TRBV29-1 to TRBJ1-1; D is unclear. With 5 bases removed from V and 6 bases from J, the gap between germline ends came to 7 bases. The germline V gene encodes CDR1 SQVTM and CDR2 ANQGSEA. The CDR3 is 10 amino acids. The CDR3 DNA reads TGCAGCGTTTATGTATCTGAAGCTTTCTTT. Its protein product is CSVYVSEAFF.

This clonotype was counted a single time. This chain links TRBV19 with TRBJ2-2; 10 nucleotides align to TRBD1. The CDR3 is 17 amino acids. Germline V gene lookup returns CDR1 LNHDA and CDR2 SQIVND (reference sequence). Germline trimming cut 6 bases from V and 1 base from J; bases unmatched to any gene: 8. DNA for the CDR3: TGTGCCAGTAGCCCATGGGGACAGGGGCAGAACACCGGGGAGCTGTTTTTT. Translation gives CASSPWGQGQNTGELFF.